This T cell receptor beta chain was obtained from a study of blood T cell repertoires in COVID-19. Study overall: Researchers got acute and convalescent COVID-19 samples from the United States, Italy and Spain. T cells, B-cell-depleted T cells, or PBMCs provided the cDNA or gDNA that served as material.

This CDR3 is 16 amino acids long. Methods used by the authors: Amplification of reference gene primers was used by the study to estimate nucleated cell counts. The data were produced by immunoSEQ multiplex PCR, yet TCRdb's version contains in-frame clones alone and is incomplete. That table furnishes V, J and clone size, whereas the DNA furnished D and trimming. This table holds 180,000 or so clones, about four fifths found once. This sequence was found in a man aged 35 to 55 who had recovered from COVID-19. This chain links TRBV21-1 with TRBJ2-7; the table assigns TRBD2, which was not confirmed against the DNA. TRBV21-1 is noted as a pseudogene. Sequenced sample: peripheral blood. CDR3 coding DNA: TGTGCCAGCAGCAAAGGGGGACTAGCGCAAGTTTACGAGCAGTACTTC. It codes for CASSKGGLAQVYEQYF.